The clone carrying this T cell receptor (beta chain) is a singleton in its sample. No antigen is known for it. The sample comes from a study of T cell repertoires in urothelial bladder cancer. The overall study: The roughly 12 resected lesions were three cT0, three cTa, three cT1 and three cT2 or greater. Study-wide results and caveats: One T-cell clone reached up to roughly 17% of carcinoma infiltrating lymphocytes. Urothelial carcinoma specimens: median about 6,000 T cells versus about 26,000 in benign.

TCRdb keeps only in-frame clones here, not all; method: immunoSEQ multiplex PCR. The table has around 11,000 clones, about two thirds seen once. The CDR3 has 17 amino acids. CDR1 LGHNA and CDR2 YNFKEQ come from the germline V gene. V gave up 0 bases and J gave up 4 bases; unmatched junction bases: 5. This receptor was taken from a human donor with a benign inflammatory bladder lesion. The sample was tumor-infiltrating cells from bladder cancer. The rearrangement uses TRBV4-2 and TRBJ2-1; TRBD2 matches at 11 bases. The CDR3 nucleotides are TGTGCCAGCAGCCAAGATCAGACTAGCGGGGATTACAATGAGCAGTTCTTC. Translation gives CASSQDQTSGDYNEQFF.